The 28 T cell receptor beta chains listed next were all sequenced from one sample in a study of shared clonotypes between healthy human individuals. This table comes from immunoSEQ multiplex PCR, and its TCRdb copy is limited to in-frame clones, with some not included. The data contain about 660,000 clones, approximately 74% of them seen just once; the ten biggest clones take up under 2%. The sequencing input was memory CD4+ T cells sorted from blood. The subset denotes: CD45RA-negative fraction. The receptors shown here come from a woman aged 25-40 years in good health.

The CDR3 sequence: CASSALHLGATDTQYF. The CDR3 coding sequence is TGTGCCAGCAGTGCTCTTCATCTAGGAGCCACAGATACGCAGTATTTT. The chain links TRBV25-1 to TRBJ2-3; no clear D. Per the germline V gene, CDR1 is MGHDK and CDR2 is SYGVNS. The V gene lost 4 bases and the J gene lost 2 bases, with 16 bases spanning the gap. This CDR3 region has 16 residues. Full variable domain (outside the CDR3, taken from reference TRBV25-1 and TRBJ2-3): EADIYQTPRYLVIGTGKKITLECSQTMGHDKMYWYQQDPGMELHLIHYSYGVNSTEKGDLSSESTVSRIRTEHFPLTLESARPSHTSQYLCASSALHLGATDTQYFGPGTRLTVL.

The chain employs TRBV5-4 and TRBJ2-7; 7 nucleotides match TRBD1. V gave up 5 bases and J gave up 3 bases; unmatched junction bases: 8. Germline lookup yields CDR1 SGHNT and CDR2 YYREEE (reference sequence). The CDR3 is made up of 14 amino acids. For the CDR3, the DNA is TGTGCCAGCAGGGAAGGGGACAGCTACTACGAGCAGTACTTC. Its translation: CASREGDSYYEQYF.

This clone was seen a single time. The chain links TRBV20-1 to TRBJ2-7, with TRBD1 matching 9 bases. The germline CDR1 and CDR2 sequences are DFQATT and SNEGSKA (reference sequence). J gave up 12 bases and V 5 bases, and 5 bases lay outside the gene matches. The CDR3 totals 10 residues. The CDR3 DNA follows: TGCAGTGCTGGACAGGGGAATCCGTACTTC. Protein sequence: CSAGQGNPYF.

This clone showed up many times. The rearrangement uses TRBV11-3 and TRBJ2-2; D is undetermined. Germline V lookup: CDR1 SGHNT, CDR2 YENEEA. V lost 2 bases and J lost 1, with 5 bases in between. The CDR3 is 14 amino acids. CDR3 DNA: TGTGCCAGCAGCTTAAAGGGGAACACCGGGGAGCTGTTTTTT. Its translation: CASSLKGNTGELFF.

This chain links TRBV29-1 with TRBJ2-3; possible D gene TRBD1, 6 bases. Between the trimmed V and J ends, which lost 5 bases and 0 bases, there was a span of 12 bases. The CDR3 extends over 14 amino acids. The germline V gene has CDR1 SQVTM and CDR2 ANQGSEA. Here the CDR3 DNA reads TGCAGCGTTACAGGGCCTACTAGCACAGATACGCAGTATTTT. Translation gives CSVTGPTSTDTQYF.

The chain couples TRBV7-2 to TRBJ2-1; 7 nucleotides align to TRBD2. In germline, CDR1 is SGHTA, CDR2 FQGNSA. Trimming took 3 bases from V and 0 from J; bases not matched to a gene: 11. The CDR3 loop spans 18 amino acids. The CDR3 reads CASSFWRERPSSYNEQFF. The CDR3 nucleotides read TGTGCCAGCAGCTTTTGGCGGGAGCGACCTAGCTCCTACAATGAGCAGTTCTTC.

The chain joins TRBV5-1 to TRBJ2-2; no reliable D call. This CDR3 is 16 amino acids long. Germline V gene data show CDR1 as SGHRS and CDR2 as YFSETQ. V lost 1 base to trimming and J lost 0 bases, with 10 bases between them. CDR3 loop: CASSLNWLANTGELFF. The CDR3 DNA is TGCGCCAGCAGCTTGAACTGGCTAGCGAACACCGGGGAGCTGTTTTTT.

The chain carries TRBV19 and TRBJ1-5; TRBD1 matches 7 bases. The CDR3 extends over 15 amino acids. CDR1 is LNHDA, CDR2 SQIVND, per germline (reference sequence). The V gene end was trimmed by 8 bases and the J gene end by 4 bases; junction bases not matched to a gene: 11. For the CDR3, the DNA is TGTGCCAGTCGTCCTCAGACAGGGAATAATCAGCCCCAGCATTTT. Its protein product is CASRPQTGNNQPQHF.

This chain uses TRBV28 with TRBJ1-4, with 10 nucleotides matching TRBD1. V lost 10 bases and J lost 7; bases outside the gene matches: 9. Per germline, CDR1 MDHEN and CDR2 SYDVKM. The CDR3 is made up of 14 amino acids. This chain's CDR3 is CATGPDRGREKLFF. In nucleotides, the CDR3 is TGTGCCACTGGGCCCGACAGGGGGCGTGAAAAACTGTTTTTT.

This clone occurred a few times. Germline is not matched at one junction end, which may reflect a read error. The chain has TRBV6-1 and TRBJ2-1; TRBD1 is a possible D gene (5 bases). Per germline, CDR1 MNHNS and CDR2 SASEGT. The length of the CDR3 is 15 residues. In DNA, the CDR3 is TGTGCCAGCAGCGAAGCGATAGGGGAAGGTCACGAGCAGTTCTTC. Protein: CASSEAIGEGHEQFF.

This clone was observed a single time. V gene TRBV5-4 combines with J gene TRBJ2-2; D not resolved. Trimming cost V 2 bases and J 0 bases, with 8 bases left between them. The CDR3 has 15 amino acids. Germline loops: CDR1 SGHNT, CDR2 YYREEE (reference sequence). CDR3 sequence: CASSFLGPNTGELFF. CDR3 in DNA: TGTGCCAGCAGCTTTTTGGGTCCGAACACCGGGGAGCTGTTTTTT.

This clone was seen a few times. CDR3 coding DNA: TGCGCCAGCAGTCCAAGCCTGGCCCTTGCGACCGGGGAGCTGTTTTTT. This gives the protein CASSPSLALATGELFF. The chain carries TRBV5-1 and TRBJ2-2; D call uncertain. Germline assignment: CDR1 SGHRS and CDR2 YFSETQ. The CDR3 extends over 16 amino acids. V was shortened by 5 bases and J by 5 bases, with 19 bases between the two germline ends.

The rearrangement uses TRBV5-6 and TRBJ1-5, with D maybe TRBD1 (5 bases). The CDR3 loop spans 14 amino acids. The germline V gene has CDR1 SGHDT and CDR2 YYEEEE. Deletions cut 1 base from V and 3 bases from J, with 8 bases between. The CDR3 DNA is TGTGCCAGCAGCTTGCGGGGGAACAATCAGCCCCAGCATTTT. It yields the protein CASSLRGNNQPQHF.

This chain connects TRBV29-1 to TRBJ2-5, with 8 bases lining up with TRBD2. J lost 4 bases, V lost 1 base, and 5 bases had no gene match. This CDR3 is built from 14 residues. The germline CDR1 and CDR2 sequences are SQVTM and ANQGSEA. CDR3 DNA sequence: TGCAGCGTTGAAGGGGCGGGGGGTATAGAGACCCAGTACTTC. This translates into CSVEGAGGIETQYF.

A word on this clone: This sample also contains other DNA sequences that code for the same CDR3. J is TRBJ2-1 and V is TRBV5-1, with D unresolved. Germline assignment: CDR1 SGHRS and CDR2 YFSETQ. The CDR3 covers 15 residues. Trimming removed 1 base from V and 1 base from J, with 9 bases in between. In DNA, the CDR3 is TGCGCCAGCAGCTTGTCAAGCGCATCCTACAATGAGCAGTTCTTC. It yields the protein CASSLSSASYNEQFF.

This clone was found once. This sequence joins TRBV6-5 and TRBJ2-7, with D possibly TRBD1 on 6 matching bases. V was cut by 8 bases and J by 7 bases, with 15 bases left in between. The germline V gene encodes CDR1 MNHEY and CDR2 SVGAGI. There are 12 residues in the CDR3. The CDR3 loop is CASGRTVREQYF. For the CDR3, the DNA is TGTGCCAGCGGAAGGACAGTCCGAGAGCAGTACTTC.

The J gene is TRBJ1-1, the V gene TRBV19; D remains ambiguous. Germline loops: CDR1 LNHDA, CDR2 SQIVND (reference sequence). The CDR3 is made up of 16 amino acids. The V end lost 6 bases, the J end lost 1 base, and 18 bases lay between the germline ends. The CDR3 loop reads CASSHRNSRKNTEAFF. CDR3 nucleotides: TGTGCCAGTAGCCATCGGAACAGCAGGAAGAACACTGAAGCTTTCTTT.

V usage is TRBV5-1 and J usage is TRBJ2-7; D may be TRBD1 (5 bases). Germline CDR1 SGHRS, CDR2 YFSETQ. The CDR3 is 15 residues long. With 0 bases removed from V and 0 bases from J, the gap between germline ends came to 10 bases. Here the CDR3 reads CASSLVYRSSYEQYF. The CDR3 bases are TGCGCCAGCAGCTTGGTATACAGGAGCTCCTACGAGCAGTACTTC.

The chain has TRBV28 and TRBJ2-3; D is undetermined. The CDR3 is 14 residues long. Looked up from germline, CDR1 is MDHEN and CDR2 is SYDVKM. V lost 2 bases to trimming and J lost 8 bases, with 14 bases between them. CDR3 sequence: CASSLTTLPATQYF. CDR3 DNA sequence: TGTGCCAGCAGTTTAACGACCCTTCCAGCTACGCAGTATTTT.

The chain has TRBV7-9 and TRBJ1-1; D unresolved. CDR1 is SEHNR and CDR2 is FQNEAQ in the germline V gene (reference sequence). The germline V and J ends were trimmed by 2 bases and 10 bases, with 14 bases remaining between them. This CDR3 spans 13 amino acids. Here the CDR3 DNA reads TGTGCCAGCAGCTTAAGGCAGACGACCGGAGCTTTCTTT. Translated, it gives CASSLRQTTGAFF.

The chain recombines TRBV5-4 with TRBJ1-1; 9 nucleotides match TRBD1. The CDR3 has 17 amino acids. V gave up 9 bases and J gave up 0 bases; unmatched junction bases: 15. The germline V gene has CDR1 SGHNT and CDR2 YYREEE (reference sequence). For the CDR3, the DNA is TGTGCCACGAACACAGGGGGCATGACCTACATGAACACTGAAGCTTTCTTT. It is translated as CATNTGGMTYMNTEAFF.

This chain joins TRBV28 and TRBJ1-4, with D possibly matching TRBD1 (5 bases). The CDR3 extends over 17 amino acids. The V and J ends lost 0 bases and 2 bases respectively, with 13 bases between them. CDR1 and CDR2 (germline): MDHEN, SYDVKM. The CDR3 loop is CASSLWLTGNTNEKLFF. The CDR3 coding sequence is TGTGCCAGCAGTTTATGGTTAACAGGCAATACTAATGAAAAACTGTTTTTT.

The chain uses TRBV5-1 and TRBJ2-7; 7 bases fit TRBD2. Germline V gene data show CDR1 as SGHRS and CDR2 as YFSETQ. The V segment lost 1 base and the J segment 3 bases; nucleotides outside the gene matches: 13. The CDR3 spans 17 residues. The CDR3 spells CASSLSSGTPWGYEQYF. Written as DNA, the CDR3 is TGCGCCAGCAGCTTGTCCAGCGGGACCCCTTGGGGCTACGAGCAGTACTTC.

The chain has TRBV4-2 and TRBJ1-5, with D unclear. Per germline, CDR1 LGHNA and CDR2 YNFKEQ. The CDR3 sequence is 15 residues long. V was clipped by 4 bases and J by 0 bases, with 10 bases between them. The CDR3 spells CASSPIRGSNQPQHF. The CDR3 coding sequence is TGTGCCAGCAGCCCAATCCGGGGTAGCAATCAGCCCCAGCATTTT.

The rearrangement joins TRBV5-4 to TRBJ2-7; D might be TRBD2 (6 bases). Trimming stripped 4 bases from V and 2 bases from J, with 16 bases between. This CDR3 is built from 15 residues. Germline CDR1 is SGHNT and CDR2 is YYREEE (reference sequence). Written as DNA, the CDR3 is TGTGCCAGCAGCGGCCCCCCTAGCGAGACCTACGAGCAGTACTTC. As protein: CASSGPPSETYEQYF.

This clone was counted a single time. This chain uses TRBV4-2 with TRBJ2-1, with 8 bases fitting TRBD2. The germline V gene encodes CDR1 LGHNA and CDR2 YNFKEQ. V gave up 3 bases and J gave up 5 bases; unmatched junction bases: 9. The length of the CDR3 is 16 residues. CDR3 amino acids: CASSHRSGLGDNEQFF. For the CDR3, the DNA is TGTGCCAGCAGCCATAGGTCGGGACTAGGGGACAATGAGCAGTTCTTC.

CDR3 in DNA: TGTGCCATCAGTGAGGTCGCGACCCAGTATGGCTACACCTTC. Residues: CAISEVATQYGYTF. The chain joins TRBV10-3 to TRBJ1-2, with D uncertain. Germline loops: CDR1 ENHRY, CDR2 SYGVKD. V was cut by 2 bases and J by 5 bases, with 12 bases left in between. The CDR3 length is 14 residues.

V and J are TRBV10-3 and TRBJ2-3, with 11 bases aligning to TRBD2. Germline loops: CDR1 ENHRY, CDR2 SYGVKD. The trim removed 3 bases at V and 3 bases at J, leaving 8 bases unmatched. The CDR3 totals 17 residues. The CDR3 is CAISDPPLAGGTDTQYF. The DNA of the CDR3 is TGTGCCATCAGTGATCCCCCTCTAGCGGGAGGTACAGATACGCAGTATTTT.